One and the same sample provided the 17 T cell receptor beta chains below, sequenced in a study of human T cells and chemical hapten exposure. TCRdb processed the RACE reads anew with MiXCR; each CDR3 protein has one entry. The sample has 69,000 or so distinct CDR3 sequences, about 9.4% seen once. Stated time point: patch test 2, 6 weeks after DPC sensitization. As to treatment: therapeutic diphenylcyclopropenone sensitization with weekly scalp DPC. Material: whole blood, obtained in connection with sensitization to the hapten diphenylcyclopropenone (DPC). The receptor source for this set is a woman aged 50 to 65 with alopecia areata. Some clones in this sample may be carry-over from other donors' samples.

The genes are TRBV27 and TRBJ2-2; D unresolved. This CDR3 has 15 amino acids. Trimming removed 2 bases from V and 0 bases from J, with 7 bases in between. Germline CDR1 is MNHEY and CDR2 is SMNVEV (reference sequence). The CDR3 sequence: CASSLRSANTGELFF. In DNA, the CDR3 is TGTGCCAGCAGTTTAAGGTCAGCGAACACCGGGGAGCTGTTTTTT.

This clonotype was detected a few times. This chain connects TRBV5-1 to TRBJ1-1; TRBD1 aligns across 7 bases. The germline V gene encodes CDR1 SGHRS and CDR2 YFSETQ. The J segment lost 3 bases and the V segment lost 2 bases, leaving 4 bases of the junction unmatched. The CDR3 covers 14 residues. CDR3 region: CASSLSTGDTEAFF. CDR3 nucleotide sequence: TGCGCCAGCAGCTTAAGTACAGGGGACACTGAAGCTTTCTTT. The whole variable domain, remainder taken from reference TRBV5-1 and TRBJ1-1, is KAGVTQTPRYLIKTRGQQVTLSCSPISGHRSVSWYQQTPGQGLQFLFEYFSETQRNKGNFPGRFSGRQFSNSRSEMNVSTLELGDSALYLCASSLSTGDTEAFFGQGTRLTVV.

This clonotype was seen many times. V and J are TRBV3-1 and TRBJ2-7, with 9 bases identical to TRBD2. The CDR3 extends over 15 amino acids. The germline gives CDR1 LGHDT, CDR2 YNNKEL (reference sequence). J was trimmed by 7 bases and V by 1 base; bases with no gene match: 8. CDR3 nucleotide sequence: TGTGCCAGCAGCCAAGTTGCTAGCGGGACCGGAGAGCAGTACTTC. Encoded protein: CASSQVASGTGEQYF.

In regard to this clonotype: A much larger clonotype is one base distant, so this may be a read error. The chain recombines TRBV7-2 with TRBJ1-5; D is unclear. The CDR3 spans 13 residues. CDR1 is SGHTA, CDR2 FQGNSA, per germline. CDR3 sequence (DNA): TGTGCCAGCAGCCAATGGATCAATCAGCCCCACCATTTT. Its protein is CASSQWINQPHHF. Full variable domain (missing parts from reference TRBV7-2 and TRBJ1-5): GAGVSQSPSNKVTEKGKDVELRCDPISGHTALYWYRQSLGQGLEFLIYFQGNSAPDKSGLPSDRFSAERTGGSVSTLTIQRTQQEDSAVYLCASSQWINQPHHFGDGTRLSIL.

The sample holds many counts of this clonotype. The chain links TRBV3-1 to TRBJ2-7; 12 bases are shared with TRBD2. This CDR3 is built from 16 residues. Germline CDR1 is LGHDT and CDR2 is YNNKEL (reference sequence). The trim removed 1 base at V and 6 bases at J, leaving 7 bases unmatched. The CDR3 sequence is CASSQGRLAGASEQYF. The CDR3 coding sequence is TGTGCCAGCAGCCAAGGAAGACTAGCGGGAGCTTCCGAGCAGTACTTC.

This clonotype was observed many times. The genes are TRBV29-1 and TRBJ1-1, with D perhaps matching TRBD1 (5 bases). The CDR3 covers 12 residues. Germline CDR1 SQVTM, CDR2 ANQGSEA. V lost 6 bases and J 6 bases, leaving 14 bases between the germline ends. DNA of the CDR3: TGCAGCGTGGGTGGGGGTTCCTCTGAAGCTTTCTTT. Its translation is CSVGGGSSEAFF.

This clonotype appeared a few times. The V call is TRBV5-1, the J call TRBJ2-7, with 8 positions matching TRBD1. The junction had 5 bases not matched to a gene; V was cut back by 3 bases and J by 3 bases. The length of the CDR3 is 14 residues. The germline CDR1 and CDR2 sequences are SGHRS and YFSETQ. The CDR3, as DNA: TGCGCCAGCAGCTCTGACGGACAGGGCTACGAGCAGTACTTC. This sequence encodes CASSSDGQGYEQYF.

Many counts were recorded for this clonotype. V and J are TRBV29-1 and TRBJ2-3; D unclear. The CDR3 extends over 11 amino acids. CDR1 and CDR2 from the germline V gene are SQVTM and ANQGSEA. Trimming took 2 bases from V and 2 from J, leaving 2 bases between them. In nucleotides, the CDR3 is TGCAGCGTTGAAAACACAGATACGCAGTATTTT. Its translation: CSVENTDTQYF.

This clonotype has ten or more counts. V is TRBV6-1 and J is TRBJ1-1; a weak D match, TRBD1 (5 bases). Germline CDR1 MNHNS, CDR2 SASEGT. V was trimmed by 7 bases and J by 11 bases, leaving 17 bases between them. The CDR3 loop spans 12 amino acids. For the CDR3, the DNA is TGTGCCAGCACCGAGGGGCGGGGCGCGGCTTTCTTT. Protein sequence: CASTEGRGAAFF.

This clonotype appeared many times. The CDR3 region has the DNA TGCAGCGTTGAAGGATCAGGGCCCTCTGAAGCTTTCTTT. Translated: CSVEGSGPSEAFF. This chain joins TRBV29-1 and TRBJ1-1, with D possibly TRBD1 on 5 matching bases. V lost 1 base, J lost 6 bases, and 12 bases lay in between. This CDR3 region has 13 residues. CDR1 and CDR2 from the germline V gene are SQVTM and ANQGSEA.

This clonotype was counted at least ten times. The chain is built from TRBV12-3 or TRBV12-4 and TRBJ2-2; D unresolved. CDR3 length: 13 residues. Trimming took off 6 bases at V and 3 bases at J, with 8 bases between the two ends. The CDR3 here is CASRRQDTGELFF. The CDR3 DNA is TGTGCCAGCAGAAGGCAGGACACCGGGGAGCTGTTTTTT.

This chain connects TRBV5-1 to TRBJ1-1; unclear D gene. The CDR3 contains 12 residues. Per the germline V gene, CDR1 is SGHRS and CDR2 is YFSETQ. Trimming took off 4 bases at V and 1 base at J, with 5 bases between the two ends. The chain's CDR3 is CASSNSNTEAFF. CDR3 in DNA: TGCGCCAGCAGCAACTCGAACACTGAAGCTTTCTTT.

Of note for this clonotype: This clone may be a read error of a much larger clone one base away. The DNA for the CDR3 is TGTGCCAGCAGACTCGGACGCTACAATGAGCAGTTCTTC. Its protein is CASRLGRYNEQFF. The chain has TRBV6-6 and TRBJ2-1; D unclear. V was shortened by 6 bases and J by 3 bases, with 9 bases between the two germline ends. The CDR3 is 13 amino acids. The germline V gene encodes CDR1 MNHNY and CDR2 SVGAGI (reference sequence).

The chain carries TRBV7-2 and TRBJ2-5, with 7 bases fitting TRBD2. The germline CDR1 and CDR2 sequences are SGHTA and FQGNSA. This CDR3 is built from 15 residues. J gave up 2 bases and V 2 bases, and 5 bases lay outside the gene matches. The CDR3 nucleotides read TGTGCCAGCAGCTTATCCGTAGCGGGTCAAGAGACCCAGTACTTC. Its translation: CASSLSVAGQETQYF.

About this clonotype itself: The junction departs from germline at one end; a sequencing error may be responsible. The CDR3 nucleotides are TGTGCCACCTTAGCCGGGCAACTTTCCTTCTTC. This gives the protein CATLAGQLSFF. The V and J genes are TRBV10-3 and TRBJ2-7; D unclear. Germline assignment: CDR1 ENHRY and CDR2 SYGVKD. The CDR3 is made up of 11 amino acids.

J is TRBJ2-3 and V is TRBV7-8; TRBD2 aligns across 8 bases. Germline values: CDR1 SGHVS, CDR2 FQNEAQ. Trimming cost V 5 bases and J 3 bases; bases outside gene matches: 16. The CDR3 is made up of 18 amino acids. CDR3 protein: CASSTIGLAGLGTDTQYF. Here the CDR3 DNA reads TGTGCCAGCAGCACCATTGGGTTAGCGGGGTTAGGAACAGATACGCAGTATTTT.

This clonotype was seen repeatedly, ten times or more. This sequence joins TRBV5-4 and TRBJ2-4, with D tentatively TRBD1 (6 bases). CDR3 length equals 15 residues. The V end lost 4 bases, the J end lost 0 bases, and 11 bases lay between the germline ends. Germline loops: CDR1 SGHNT, CDR2 YYREEE (reference sequence). CDR3: CASSPGHLAKNIQYF. CDR3 bases: TGTGCCAGCAGCCCGGGACACCTAGCCAAAAACATTCAGTACTTC.